The 6 T cell receptor beta chains given below trace back to one sample, sequenced in a study of identifying expanded T cells in peripheral blood. Clones were sequenced by immunoSEQ multiplex PCR, and TCRdb holds only the in-frame ones, with some missing. Here the sample spans around 100,000 clones, 85% to 90% being singletons. Sequencing used blood. The receptors here all came from a person aged 18 to 75 in good health.

V gene TRBV4-3 combines with J gene TRBJ2-5; 12 positions match TRBD1. This CDR3 region has 16 residues. Germline V gene sequence: CDR1 LGHNA, CDR2 YSLEER. The trim removed 5 bases at V and 11 bases at J, leaving 15 bases unmatched. As DNA, the CDR3 is TGCGCCAGCAGCTTGGAGCCCGGGACAGGGGGCCGGGAGCAGTACTTC. It specifies CASSLEPGTGGREQYF.

The gene calls are TRBV7-8 and TRBJ1-1; 11 bases align to TRBD1. CDR3 size: 13 residues. The V gene end was trimmed by 5 bases and the J gene end by 6 bases; junction bases not matched to a gene: 2. CDR1 and CDR2 (germline): SGHVS, FQNEAQ. The CDR3 sequence: CASSAGQGAEAFF. As DNA, the CDR3 is TGTGCCAGCAGCGCGGGACAGGGGGCTGAAGCTTTCTTT.

This clone showed up just once. The chain employs TRBV11-2 and TRBJ2-7; D unclear. CDR1 SGHAT and CDR2 FQNNGV come from the germline V gene. This CDR3 contains 12 residues. V shed 4 bases and J shed 4 bases, with 8 bases lying between them. The CDR3: CASSSNSYEQYF. The CDR3 nucleotides are TGTGCCAGCAGCTCGAACTCATACGAGCAGTACTTC. The complete variable domain, with remaining parts taken from reference TRBV11-2 and TRBJ2-7, reads EAGVAQSPRYKIIEKRQSVAFWCNPISGHATLYWYQQILGQGPKLLIQFQNNGVVDDSQLPKDRFSAERLKGVDSTLKIQPAKLEDSAVYLCASSSNSYEQYFGPGTRLTVT.

The rearrangement links TRBV5-6 to TRBJ2-7, with TRBD1 as a possible D gene (5 bases). The length of the CDR3 is 13 residues. Trimming shortened V by 5 bases and J by 2 bases, and 11 bases separated the two germline ends. Germline V lookup: CDR1 SGHDT, CDR2 YYEEEE. Written as DNA, the CDR3 is TGTGCCAGCAGGGGGCTCCCTCCCTACGAGCAGTACTTC. The encoded protein is CASRGLPPYEQYF.

This clone was observed a single time. This rearrangement joins TRBV5-1 to TRBJ2-2; D is undetermined. CDR1 is SGHRS and CDR2 is YFSETQ in the germline V gene. CDR3 length equals 13 residues. Trimming shortened V by 0 bases and J by 5 bases, and 5 bases separated the two germline ends. The CDR3 protein is CASSLAGTGELFF. The DNA of the CDR3 is TGCGCCAGCAGCTTGGCCGGGACCGGGGAGCTGTTTTTT.

This sequence joins TRBV28 and TRBJ1-3; no reliable D call. The germline V gene has CDR1 MDHEN and CDR2 SYDVKM. The CDR3 extends over 14 amino acids. The V gene lost 3 bases and the J gene lost 3 bases, with 9 bases spanning the gap. The CDR3 DNA sequence: TGTGCCAGCAGTTTCTTTTCCGGTGGAAACACCATATATTTT. It yields the protein CASSFFSGGNTIYF.